This T cell receptor beta chain was sequenced during a study of human T cells and chemical hapten exposure. One entry per CDR3 protein, called by TCRdb with MiXCR from the RACE reads. This table has approximately 52,000 distinct CDR3 sequences, around a tenth appearing once. Time point reported: pre-sensitization, week 0. Treatment described: therapeutic diphenylcyclopropenone sensitization with weekly scalp DPC. Before extraction, the whole blood was not fractionated, and total RNA was taken from it. The CDR3 contains 14 residues. Germline V gene data show CDR1 as SGHRS and CDR2 as YFSETQ. The V end was cut by 2 bases, the J end by 2 bases, with 10 bases between.

The source material was whole blood, sampled in connection with sensitization to the hapten diphenylcyclopropenone (DPC). The sequence was collected from a woman aged 25-40 years with alopecia areata. Some clones in this sample may be carry-over from other donors' samples. The genes are TRBV5-1 and TRBJ2-5; D may correspond to TRBD1 or TRBD2 (5 bases each). The CDR3 DNA reads TGCGCCAGCAGCTTCGGGACGCCTCAAGAGACCCAGTACTTC. Its protein product is CASSFGTPQETQYF.